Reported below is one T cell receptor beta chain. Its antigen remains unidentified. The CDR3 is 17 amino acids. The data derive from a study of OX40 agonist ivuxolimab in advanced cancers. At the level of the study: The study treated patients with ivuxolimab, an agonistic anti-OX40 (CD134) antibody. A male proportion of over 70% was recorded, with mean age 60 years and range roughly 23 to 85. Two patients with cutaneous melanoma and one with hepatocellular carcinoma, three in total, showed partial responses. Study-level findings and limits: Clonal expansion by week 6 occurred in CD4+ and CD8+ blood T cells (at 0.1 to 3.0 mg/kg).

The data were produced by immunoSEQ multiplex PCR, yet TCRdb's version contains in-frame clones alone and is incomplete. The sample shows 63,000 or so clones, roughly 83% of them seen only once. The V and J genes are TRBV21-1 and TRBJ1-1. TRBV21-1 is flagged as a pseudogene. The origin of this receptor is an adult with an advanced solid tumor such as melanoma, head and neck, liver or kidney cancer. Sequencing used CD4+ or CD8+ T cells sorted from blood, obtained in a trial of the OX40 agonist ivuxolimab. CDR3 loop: CASSKEGRAEGDTEAFF. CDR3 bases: TGTGCCAGCAGCAAAGAAGGCCGGGCTGAAGGCGACACTGAAGCTTTCTTT.